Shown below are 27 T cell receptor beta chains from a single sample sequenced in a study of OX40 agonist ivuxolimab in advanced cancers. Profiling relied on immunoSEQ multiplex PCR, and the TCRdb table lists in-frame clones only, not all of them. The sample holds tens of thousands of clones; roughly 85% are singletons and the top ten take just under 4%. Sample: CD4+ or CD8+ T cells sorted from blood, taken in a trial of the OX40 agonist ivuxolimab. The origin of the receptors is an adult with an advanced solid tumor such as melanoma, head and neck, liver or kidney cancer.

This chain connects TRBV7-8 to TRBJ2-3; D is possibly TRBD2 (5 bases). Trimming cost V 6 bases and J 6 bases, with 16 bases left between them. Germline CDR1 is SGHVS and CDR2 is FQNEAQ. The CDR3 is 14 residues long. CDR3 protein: CASRLNSGRDTQYF. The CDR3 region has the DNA TGTGCCAGCAGGCTCAACAGCGGTCGGGATACGCAGTATTTT.

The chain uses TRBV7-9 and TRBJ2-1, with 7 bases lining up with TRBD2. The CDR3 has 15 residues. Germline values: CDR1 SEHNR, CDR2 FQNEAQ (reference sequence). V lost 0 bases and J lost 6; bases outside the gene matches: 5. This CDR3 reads CASSLAAGRVNEQFF. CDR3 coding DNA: TGTGCCAGCAGCTTAGCGGCAGGGAGGGTCAATGAGCAGTTCTTC.

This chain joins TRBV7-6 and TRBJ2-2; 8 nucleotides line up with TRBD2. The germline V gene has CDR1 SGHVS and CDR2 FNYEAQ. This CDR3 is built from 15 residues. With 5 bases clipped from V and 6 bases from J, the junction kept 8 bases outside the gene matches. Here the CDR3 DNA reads TGTGCCAGCAGCGTCAGGCCGGGAGGGGCCGGGGAGCTGTTTTTT. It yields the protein CASSVRPGGAGELFF.

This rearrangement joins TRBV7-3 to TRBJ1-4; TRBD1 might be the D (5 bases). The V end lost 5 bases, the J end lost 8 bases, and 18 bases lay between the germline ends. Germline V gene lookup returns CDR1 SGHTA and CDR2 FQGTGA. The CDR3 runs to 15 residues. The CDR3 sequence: CASSRNGGGEEKLFF. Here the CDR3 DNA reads TGTGCCAGCAGCAGAAATGGGGGAGGAGAGGAAAAACTGTTTTTT.

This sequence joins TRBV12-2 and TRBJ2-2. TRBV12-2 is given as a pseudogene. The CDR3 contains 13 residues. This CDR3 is CARILTATGELFF. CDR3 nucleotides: TGTGCAAGGATCCTTACGGCTACCGGGGAGCTGTTTTTT.

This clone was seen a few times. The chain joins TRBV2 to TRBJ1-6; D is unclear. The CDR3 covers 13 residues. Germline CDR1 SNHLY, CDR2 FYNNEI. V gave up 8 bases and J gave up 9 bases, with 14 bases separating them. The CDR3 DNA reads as TGTGCCAGCGTCGTCCTTTATGGTTCACCCCTCCACTTT. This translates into CASVVLYGSPLHF.

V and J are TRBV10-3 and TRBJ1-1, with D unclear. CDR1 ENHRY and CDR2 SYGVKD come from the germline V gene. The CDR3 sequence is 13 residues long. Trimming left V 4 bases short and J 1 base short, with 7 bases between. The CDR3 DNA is TGTGCCATCAGTGCTGAAAGGAACACTGAAGCTTTCTTT. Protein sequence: CAISAERNTEAFF.

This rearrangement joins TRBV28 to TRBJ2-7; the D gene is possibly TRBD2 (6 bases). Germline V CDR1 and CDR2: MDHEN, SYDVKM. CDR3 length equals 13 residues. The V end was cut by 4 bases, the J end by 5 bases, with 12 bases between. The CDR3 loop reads CASSWGGRNEQYF. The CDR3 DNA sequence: TGTGCCAGCAGTTGGGGAGGTAGGAACGAGCAGTACTTC.

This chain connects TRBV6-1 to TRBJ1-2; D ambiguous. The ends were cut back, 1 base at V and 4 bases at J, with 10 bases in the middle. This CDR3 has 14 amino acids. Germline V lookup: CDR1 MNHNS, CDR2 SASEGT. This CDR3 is CASSEVGSVYGYTF. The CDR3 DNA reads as TGTGCCAGCAGTGAAGTAGGCAGCGTCTATGGCTACACCTTC.

The CDR3 sequence: CASTRPGRGYEQYF. CDR3 DNA: TGTGCCAGCACTCGACCGGGACGGGGCTACGAGCAGTACTTC. This chain joins TRBV25-1 and TRBJ2-7; D could derive from TRBD1 or TRBD2 (5 bases each). Germline-derived CDR1 and CDR2 are MGHDK and SYGVNS. Trimming cost V 7 bases and J 3 bases, with 16 bases left between them. This CDR3 is 14 amino acids long.

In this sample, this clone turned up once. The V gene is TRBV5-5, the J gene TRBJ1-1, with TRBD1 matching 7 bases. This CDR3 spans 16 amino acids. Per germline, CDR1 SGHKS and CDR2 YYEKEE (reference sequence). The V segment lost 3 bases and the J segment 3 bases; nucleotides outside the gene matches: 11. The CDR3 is CASSWLPTGKDTEAFF. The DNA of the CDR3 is TGTGCCAGCAGCTGGCTACCGACAGGGAAGGACACTGAAGCTTTCTTT.

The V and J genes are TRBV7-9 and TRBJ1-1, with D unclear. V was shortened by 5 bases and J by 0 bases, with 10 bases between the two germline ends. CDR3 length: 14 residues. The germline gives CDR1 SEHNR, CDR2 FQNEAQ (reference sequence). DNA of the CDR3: TGTGCCAGCAGCCGGCTAGATCTGAACACTGAAGCTTTCTTT. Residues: CASSRLDLNTEAFF.

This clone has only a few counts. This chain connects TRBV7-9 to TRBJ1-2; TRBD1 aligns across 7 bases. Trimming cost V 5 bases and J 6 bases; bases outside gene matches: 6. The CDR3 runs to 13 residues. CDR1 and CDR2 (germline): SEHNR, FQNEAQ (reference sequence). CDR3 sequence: CASSLTGTDGYTF. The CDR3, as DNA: TGTGCCAGCAGCCTGACAGGGACTGATGGCTACACCTTC. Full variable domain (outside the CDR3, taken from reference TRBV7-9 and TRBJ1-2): DTGVSQNPRHKITKRGQNVTFRCDPISEHNRLYWYRQTLGQGPEFLTYFQNEAQLEKSRLLSDRFSAERPKGSFSTLEIQRTEQGDSAMYLCASSLTGTDGYTFGSGTRLTVV.

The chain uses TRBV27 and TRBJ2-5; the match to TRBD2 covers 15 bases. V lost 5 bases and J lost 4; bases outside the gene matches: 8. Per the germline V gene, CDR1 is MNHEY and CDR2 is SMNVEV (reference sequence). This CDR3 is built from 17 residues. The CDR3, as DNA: TGTGCCAGCAGTCCAAGGACTAGCGGGAGGGCCGGAGAGACCCAGTACTTC. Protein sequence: CASSPRTSGRAGETQYF.

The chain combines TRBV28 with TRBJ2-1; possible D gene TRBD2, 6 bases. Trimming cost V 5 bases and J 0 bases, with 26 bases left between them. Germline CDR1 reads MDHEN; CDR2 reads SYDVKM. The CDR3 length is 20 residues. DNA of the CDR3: TGTGCCAGCAGTGGGCCGGCGCCGATGAGCGGGCGCCGCTCCTACAATGAGCAGTTCTTC. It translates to CASSGPAPMSGRRSYNEQFF. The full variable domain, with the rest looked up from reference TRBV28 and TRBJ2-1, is DVKVTQSSRYLVKRTGEKVFLECVQDMDHENMFWYRQDPGLGLRLIYFSYDVKMKEKGDIPEGYSVSREKKERFSLILESASTNQTSMYLCASSGPAPMSGRRSYNEQFFGPGTRLTVL.

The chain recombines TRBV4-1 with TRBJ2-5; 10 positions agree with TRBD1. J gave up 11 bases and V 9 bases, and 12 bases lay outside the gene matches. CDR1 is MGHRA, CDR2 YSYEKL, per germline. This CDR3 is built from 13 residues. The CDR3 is CASQGDRGGEQYF. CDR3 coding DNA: TGCGCCAGTCAGGGGGACAGGGGTGGGGAGCAGTACTTC.

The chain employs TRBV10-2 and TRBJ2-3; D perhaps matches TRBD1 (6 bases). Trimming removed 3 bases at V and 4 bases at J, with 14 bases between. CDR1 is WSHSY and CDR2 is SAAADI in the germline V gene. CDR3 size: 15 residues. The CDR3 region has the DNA TGCGCCAGCAGTGATTTGGCTAAGGGGGCAGATACGCAGTATTTT. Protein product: CASSDLAKGADTQYF.

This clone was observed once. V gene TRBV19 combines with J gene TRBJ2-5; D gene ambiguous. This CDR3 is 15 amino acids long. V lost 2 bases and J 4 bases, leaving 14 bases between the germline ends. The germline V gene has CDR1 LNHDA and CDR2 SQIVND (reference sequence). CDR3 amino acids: CASSIWVSPGETQYF. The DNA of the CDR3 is TGTGCCAGTAGTATATGGGTTAGCCCCGGAGAGACCCAGTACTTC.

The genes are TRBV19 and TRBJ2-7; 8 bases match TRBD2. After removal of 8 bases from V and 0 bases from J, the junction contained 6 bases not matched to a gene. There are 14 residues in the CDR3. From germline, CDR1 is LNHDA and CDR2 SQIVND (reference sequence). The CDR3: CASSSGPSSYEQYF. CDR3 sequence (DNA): TGTGCCAGTTCTAGCGGGCCGAGCTCCTACGAGCAGTACTTC.

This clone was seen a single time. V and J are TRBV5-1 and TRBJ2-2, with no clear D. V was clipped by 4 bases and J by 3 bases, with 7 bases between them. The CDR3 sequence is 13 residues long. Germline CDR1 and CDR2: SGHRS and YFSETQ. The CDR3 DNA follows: TGCGCCAGCAGCCCCGCTTACACCGGGGAGCTGTTTTTT. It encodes CASSPAYTGELFF.

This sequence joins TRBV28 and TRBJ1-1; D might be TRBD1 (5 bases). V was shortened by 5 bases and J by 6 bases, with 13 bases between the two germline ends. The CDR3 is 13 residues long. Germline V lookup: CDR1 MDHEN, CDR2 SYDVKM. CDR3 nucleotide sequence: TGTGCCAGCAGTCCCCGCCGGGGCGCTGAAGCTTTCTTT. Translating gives CASSPRRGAEAFF.

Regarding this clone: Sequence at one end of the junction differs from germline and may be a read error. The CDR3 sequence: CASSQALGTSNQQFF. As DNA, the CDR3 is TGTGCCAGCAGCCAAGCGCTAGGGACTAGCAATCAGCAGTTCTTC. V usage is TRBV14 and J usage is TRBJ2-1, with 9 nucleotides matching TRBD2. The CDR3 spans 15 residues. CDR1 is SGHDN and CDR2 is FVKESK in the germline V gene.

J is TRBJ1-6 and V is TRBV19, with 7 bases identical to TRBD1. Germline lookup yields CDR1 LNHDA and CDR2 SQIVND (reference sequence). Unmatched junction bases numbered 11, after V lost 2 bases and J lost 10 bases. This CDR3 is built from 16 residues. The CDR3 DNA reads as TGTGCCAGTAGTATACAAGGGGCAGGGGGAGGATCACCCCTCCACTTT. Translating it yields CASSIQGAGGGSPLHF. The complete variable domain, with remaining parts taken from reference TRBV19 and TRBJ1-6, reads DGGITQSPKYLFRKEGQNVTLSCEQNLNHDAMYWYRQDPGQGLRLIYYSQIVNDFQKGDIAEGYSVSREKKESFPLTVTSAQKNPTAFYLCASSIQGAGGGSPLHFGNGTRLTVT.

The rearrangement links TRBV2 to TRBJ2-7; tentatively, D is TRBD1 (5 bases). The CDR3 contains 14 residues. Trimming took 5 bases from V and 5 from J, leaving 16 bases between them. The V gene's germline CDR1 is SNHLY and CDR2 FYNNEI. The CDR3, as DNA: TGTGCCAGCAGTACAGGTCAACCAGCTAACGAGCAGTACTTC. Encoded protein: CASSTGQPANEQYF.

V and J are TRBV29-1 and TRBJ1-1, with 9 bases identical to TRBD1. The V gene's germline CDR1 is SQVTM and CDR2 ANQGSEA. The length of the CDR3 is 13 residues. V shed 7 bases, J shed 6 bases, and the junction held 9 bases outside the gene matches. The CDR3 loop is CSAHRDREAEAFF. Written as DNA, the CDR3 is TGCAGCGCTCACCGGGACAGGGAAGCTGAAGCTTTCTTT.

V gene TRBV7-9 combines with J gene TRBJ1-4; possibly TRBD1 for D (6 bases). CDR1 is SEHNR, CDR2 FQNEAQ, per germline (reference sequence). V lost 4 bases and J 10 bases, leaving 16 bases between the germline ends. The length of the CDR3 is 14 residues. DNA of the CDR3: TGTGCCAGCAGCTCCGGGACATCGGACGGAAAACTGTTTTTT. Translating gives CASSSGTSDGKLFF.

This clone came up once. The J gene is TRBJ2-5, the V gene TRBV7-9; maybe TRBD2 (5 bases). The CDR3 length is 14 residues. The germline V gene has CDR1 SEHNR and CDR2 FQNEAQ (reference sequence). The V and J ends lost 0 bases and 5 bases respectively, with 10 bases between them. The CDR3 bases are TGTGCCAGCAGCTTAGCGGGGAGTAGCGAGACCCAGTACTTC. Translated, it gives CASSLAGSSETQYF.